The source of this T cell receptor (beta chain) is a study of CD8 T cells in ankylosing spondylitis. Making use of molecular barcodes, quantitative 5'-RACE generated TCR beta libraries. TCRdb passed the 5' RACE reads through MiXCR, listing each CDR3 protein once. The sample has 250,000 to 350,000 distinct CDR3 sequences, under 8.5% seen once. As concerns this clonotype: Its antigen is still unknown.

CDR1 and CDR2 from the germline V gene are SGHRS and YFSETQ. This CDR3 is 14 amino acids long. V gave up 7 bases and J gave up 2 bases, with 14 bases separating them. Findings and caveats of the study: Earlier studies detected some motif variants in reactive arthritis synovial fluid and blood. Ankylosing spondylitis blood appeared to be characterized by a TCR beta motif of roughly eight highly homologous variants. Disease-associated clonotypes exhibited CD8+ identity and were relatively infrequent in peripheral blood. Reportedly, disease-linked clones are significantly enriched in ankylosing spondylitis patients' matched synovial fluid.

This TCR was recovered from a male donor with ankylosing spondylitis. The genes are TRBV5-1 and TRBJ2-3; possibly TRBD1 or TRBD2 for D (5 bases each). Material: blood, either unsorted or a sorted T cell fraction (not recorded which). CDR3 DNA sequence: TGCGCCAGCCAGGGACCCGTCTACACAGATACGCAGTATTTT. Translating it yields CASQGPVYTDTQYF.